A single sample gave rise to the 22 T cell receptor beta chains below, sequenced in a study of graft-versus-host responses after intestinal transplantation. Here immunoSEQ multiplex PCR was the method, and the copy in TCRdb shows in-frame clones only, minus some. The sample consists of some 24,000 clones, approximately 83% of them appearing once. The material was PBMCs, obtained just over 450 days after intestinal transplant. All receptors come from a human patient who received an intestinal transplant, so some T cells may come from the graft donor.

With regard to this clone: Other DNA sequences in this specimen translate into the identical CDR3. This chain connects TRBV4-1 to TRBJ2-1; D is unclear. With 1 base removed from V and 5 bases from J, the gap between germline ends came to 12 bases. The CDR3 sequence is 15 residues long. Germline V gene lookup returns CDR1 MGHRA and CDR2 YSYEKL. In DNA, the CDR3 is TGCGCCAGCAGCCAAGGTCCCCGACACGACAATGAGCAGTTCTTC. This sequence encodes CASSQGPRHDNEQFF.

The chain joins TRBV19 to TRBJ1-1; D is unclear. The V gene lost 8 bases and the J gene lost 4 bases, with 11 bases spanning the gap. Germline V gene data show CDR1 as LNHDA and CDR2 as SQIVND (reference sequence). The CDR3 sequence is 12 residues long. The CDR3 nucleotides read TGTGCCAGTTTCCTTGGAGGCACTGAAGCTTTCTTT. Protein product: CASFLGGTEAFF.

J is TRBJ2-5 and V is TRBV5-6; tentative D call: TRBD2 (5 bases). V was shortened by 2 bases and J by 4 bases, with 9 bases between the two germline ends. This CDR3 comprises 13 residues. Per germline, CDR1 SGHDT and CDR2 YYEEEE. CDR3 in DNA: TGTGCCAGCAGCTTAGAGGGAGTAGAGACCCAGTACTTC. This translates into CASSLEGVETQYF.

The chain couples TRBV5-1 to TRBJ2-6; 7 bases align to TRBD1. V shed 2 bases, J shed 4 bases, and the junction held 6 bases outside the gene matches. This CDR3 region has 16 residues. Germline V lookup: CDR1 SGHRS, CDR2 YFSETQ. DNA of the CDR3: TGCGCCAGCAGCTTACAGGGGTCCCAGGGGGCCAACGTCCTGACTTTC. Translated, it gives CASSLQGSQGANVLTF.

The genes are TRBV5-1 and TRBJ1-5; D gene unclear. Germline lookup yields CDR1 SGHRS and CDR2 YFSETQ. CDR3 length: 14 amino acids. Trimming took 0 bases from V and 0 from J, leaving 4 bases between them. The CDR3 spells CASSLDPSNQPQHF. CDR3 sequence (DNA): TGCGCCAGCAGCTTGGACCCTAGCAATCAGCCCCAGCATTTT.

CDR3: CASSSTRLVENYEQYF. The CDR3 region has the DNA TGTGCCAGCAGTTCCACCAGACTAGTGGAGAACTACGAGCAGTACTTC. The V call is TRBV28, the J call TRBJ2-5, with D perhaps matching TRBD2 (6 bases). Gene TRBJ2-7 matches the end of the DNA better, so the J call may be wrong. The CDR3 covers 16 residues. Germline loops: CDR1 MDHEN, CDR2 SYDVKM.

V gene TRBV28 combines with J gene TRBJ2-7; 7 bases map to TRBD2. The ends lost 5 bases at V and 0 bases at J; junction bases unmatched: 1. Germline CDR1 and CDR2: MDHEN and SYDVKM. The CDR3 has 13 amino acids. The CDR3 DNA reads TGTGCCAGCAGTACTAGCGTCTCCTACGAGCAGTACTTC. The encoded protein is CASSTSVSYEQYF.

The genes are TRBV2 and TRBJ1-1; the D gene is possibly TRBD1 (5 bases). The CDR3 is 12 amino acids. V was shortened by 8 bases and J by 9 bases, with 16 bases between the two germline ends. The germline CDR1 and CDR2 sequences are SNHLY and FYNNEI. The CDR3 sequence: CASLRDFGKAFF. In nucleotides, the CDR3 is TGTGCCAGCCTACGGGACTTCGGGAAAGCTTTCTTT.

This chain connects TRBV27 to TRBJ2-1; D possibly corresponds to TRBD1 (5 bases). Trimming left V 3 bases short and J 2 bases short, with 11 bases between. This CDR3 is built from 15 residues. Looked up from germline, CDR1 is MNHEY and CDR2 is SMNVEV (reference sequence). The CDR3 DNA sequence: TGTGCCAGCAGTTTCGCGGTGGGGCCCTACAATGAGCAGTTCTTC. This translates into CASSFAVGPYNEQFF.

This chain links TRBV5-1 with TRBJ1-3; 7 nucleotides line up with TRBD1. The J segment lost 1 base and the V segment lost 4 bases, leaving 5 bases of the junction unmatched. The CDR3 sequence is 15 residues long. Germline V gene sequence: CDR1 SGHRS, CDR2 YFSETQ. CDR3 DNA: TGCGCCAGCAGCCTGACGACAGGGTCTGGAAACACCATATATTTT. This gives the protein CASSLTTGSGNTIYF.

The rearrangement joins TRBV29-1 to TRBJ2-6; the D is unclear. The CDR3 totals 13 residues. Trimming stripped 4 bases from V and 1 base from J, with 5 bases between. Germline CDR1 and CDR2: SQVTM and ANQGSEA. Written as DNA, the CDR3 is TGCAGCGTTGGAGTGTCTGGGGCCAACGTCCTGACTTTC. As protein: CSVGVSGANVLTF.

The genes are TRBV7-8 and TRBJ1-3; a possible D gene is TRBD1 (5 bases). Germline CDR1 and CDR2: SGHVS and FQNEAQ. V was trimmed by 5 bases and J by 0 bases, leaving 17 bases between them. The CDR3 is made up of 17 amino acids. In nucleotides, the CDR3 is TGTGCCAGCAGCCATCCCCCGGGACCGCGCTCTGGAAACACCATATATTTT. Translation gives CASSHPPGPRSGNTIYF.

This clone has just a few counts. This sequence joins TRBV5-1 and TRBJ2-7; 13 nucleotides agree with TRBD2. Germline V lookup: CDR1 SGHRS, CDR2 YFSETQ. The V segment lost 4 bases and the J segment 8 bases; nucleotides outside the gene matches: 9. The CDR3 has 15 amino acids. The CDR3 DNA sequence: TGCGCCAGCAGCCTGGAAGGGACTAGCGGGAAGAAGCAGTACTTC. Protein sequence: CASSLEGTSGKKQYF.

This sequence joins TRBV9 and TRBJ2-7, with D perhaps TRBD1 or TRBD2 (6 bases each). Trimming took off 0 bases at V and 6 bases at J, with 19 bases between the two ends. CDR3 length: 16 amino acids. Germline loops: CDR1 SGDLS, CDR2 YYNGEE. In DNA, the CDR3 is TGTGCCAGCAGCGTAGGCAGGGGAGGCGGTGGCCCCGAGCAGTACTTC. It codes for CASSVGRGGGGPEQYF.

The chain links TRBV5-4 to TRBJ2-1; weak D call: TRBD2 (5 bases). The CDR3 has 14 residues. V gave up 6 bases and J gave up 8 bases, with 18 bases separating them. The germline CDR1 and CDR2 sequences are SGHNT and YYREEE (reference sequence). CDR3 region: CASTSSPGIDEQFF. CDR3 nucleotide sequence: TGTGCCAGCACCTCATCCCCGGGGATCGATGAGCAGTTCTTC.

The chain recombines TRBV9 with TRBJ2-2; 7 bases align to TRBD2. CDR1 and CDR2 from the germline V gene are SGDLS and YYNGEE. Germline trimming cut 3 bases from V and 5 bases from J; bases unmatched to any gene: 16. The CDR3 length is 18 residues. CDR3 protein: CASSASRVAGPETGELFF. Written as DNA, the CDR3 is TGTGCCAGCAGCGCTTCGAGGGTAGCGGGCCCTGAGACCGGGGAGCTGTTTTTT.

The rearrangement uses TRBV4-1 and TRBJ1-5, with D unclear. CDR3 length: 17 residues. Trimming stripped 0 bases from V and 2 bases from J, with 14 bases between. In germline, CDR1 is MGHRA, CDR2 YSYEKL. DNA of the CDR3: TGCGCCAGCAGCCAAGATCCCGCCGGGAGACGCAATCAGCCCCAGCATTTT. Amino acid sequence: CASSQDPAGRRNQPQHF.

The V and J genes are TRBV7-3 and TRBJ2-1; 8 bases are shared with TRBD2. V was pared by 4 bases and J by 3 bases, with 5 bases of the junction left unmatched. From germline, CDR1 is SGHTA and CDR2 FQGTGA. The length of the CDR3 is 15 residues. The CDR3 region has the DNA TGTGCCAGCAGCTCGGGACTAGGGTACTACAATGAGCAGTTCTTC. This gives the protein CASSSGLGYYNEQFF. Supplemented by reference TRBV7-3 and TRBJ2-1, the full variable domain reads GAGVSQTPSNKVTEKGKYVELRCDPISGHTALYWYRQSLGQGPEFLIYFQGTGAADDSGLPNDRFFAVRPEGSVSTLKIQRTERGDSAVYLCASSSGLGYYNEQFFGPGTRLTVL.

The genes are TRBV28 and TRBJ2-7; D uncertain. Looked up from germline, CDR1 is MDHEN and CDR2 is SYDVKM. The length of the CDR3 is 10 residues. V gave up 4 bases and J gave up 7 bases, with 5 bases separating them. The CDR3 loop is CASSSREQYF. CDR3 in DNA: TGTGCCAGCAGTTCTAGGGAGCAGTACTTC.

The V gene is TRBV5-6, the J gene TRBJ2-3, with TRBD2 matching 15 bases. The germline V gene has CDR1 SGHDT and CDR2 YYEEEE. The J segment lost 6 bases and the V segment lost 3 bases, leaving 5 bases of the junction unmatched. The CDR3 runs to 16 residues. The CDR3 reads CASSWGLAGGGDTQYF. As DNA, the CDR3 is TGTGCCAGCAGCTGGGGACTAGCGGGAGGTGGCGATACGCAGTATTTT.

The count of this clone is one. This rearrangement joins TRBV19 to TRBJ2-7, with D possibly TRBD2 on 6 matching bases. The germline CDR1 and CDR2 sequences are LNHDA and SQIVND (reference sequence). The CDR3 sequence is 16 residues long. Trimming took off 3 bases at V and 0 bases at J, with 15 bases between the two ends. In DNA form, the CDR3 reads TGTGCCAGTAGTATCGTAGTAGCGGTACCCTCCTACGAGCAGTACTTC. It translates to CASSIVVAVPSYEQYF. Supplemented by reference TRBV19 and TRBJ2-7, the full variable domain reads DGGITQSPKYLFRKEGQNVTLSCEQNLNHDAMYWYRQDPGQGLRLIYYSQIVNDFQKGDIAEGYSVSREKKESFPLTVTSAQKNPTAFYLCASSIVVAVPSYEQYFGPGTRLTVT.

The rearrangement joins TRBV10-1 to TRBJ2-2; 7 bases are shared with TRBD1. Per the germline V gene, CDR1 is WNHNN and CDR2 is SYGVQD (reference sequence). The CDR3 covers 14 residues. V gave up 3 bases and J gave up 7 bases; unmatched junction bases: 5. The chain's CDR3 is CASSEGTEVGELFF. The CDR3 DNA sequence: TGCGCCAGCAGTGAAGGGACAGAGGTCGGGGAGCTGTTTTTT.